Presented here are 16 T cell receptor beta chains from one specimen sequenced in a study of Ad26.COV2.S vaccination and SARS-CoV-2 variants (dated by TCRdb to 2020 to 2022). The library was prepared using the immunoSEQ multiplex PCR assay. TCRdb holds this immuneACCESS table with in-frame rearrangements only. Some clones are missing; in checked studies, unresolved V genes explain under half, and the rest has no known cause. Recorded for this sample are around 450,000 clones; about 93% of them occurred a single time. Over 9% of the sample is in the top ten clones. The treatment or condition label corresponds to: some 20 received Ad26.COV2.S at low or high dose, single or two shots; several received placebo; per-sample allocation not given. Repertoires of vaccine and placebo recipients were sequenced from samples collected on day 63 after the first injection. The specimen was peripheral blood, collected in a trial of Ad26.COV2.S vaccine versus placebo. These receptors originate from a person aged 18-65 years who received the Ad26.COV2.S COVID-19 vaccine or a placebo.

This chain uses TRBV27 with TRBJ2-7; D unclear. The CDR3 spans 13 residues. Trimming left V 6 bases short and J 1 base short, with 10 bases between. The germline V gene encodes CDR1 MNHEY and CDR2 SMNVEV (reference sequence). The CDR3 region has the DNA TGTGCCAGCAGGCTTGGCAGTTCCTACGAGCAGTACTTC. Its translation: CASRLGSSYEQYF.

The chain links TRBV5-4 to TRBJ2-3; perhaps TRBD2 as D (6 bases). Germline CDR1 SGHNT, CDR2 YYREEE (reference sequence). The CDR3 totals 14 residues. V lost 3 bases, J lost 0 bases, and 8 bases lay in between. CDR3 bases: TGTGCCAGCAGCTGGGACTTTAGCACAGATACGCAGTATTTT. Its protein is CASSWDFSTDTQYF.

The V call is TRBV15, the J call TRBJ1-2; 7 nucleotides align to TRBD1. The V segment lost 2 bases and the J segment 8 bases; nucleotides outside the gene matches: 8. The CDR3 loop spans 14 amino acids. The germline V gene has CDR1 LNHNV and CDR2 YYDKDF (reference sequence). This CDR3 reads CATSRWEGAKGYTF. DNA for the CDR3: TGTGCCACCAGCAGATGGGAGGGGGCGAAGGGCTACACCTTC.

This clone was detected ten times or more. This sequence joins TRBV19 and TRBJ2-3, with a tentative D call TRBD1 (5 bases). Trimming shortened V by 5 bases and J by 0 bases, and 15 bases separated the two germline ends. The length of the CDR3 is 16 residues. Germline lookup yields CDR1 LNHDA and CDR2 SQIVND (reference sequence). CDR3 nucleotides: TGTGCCAGTAGTGATTACAGGCTGATTAGCACAGATACGCAGTATTTT. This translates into CASSDYRLISTDTQYF.

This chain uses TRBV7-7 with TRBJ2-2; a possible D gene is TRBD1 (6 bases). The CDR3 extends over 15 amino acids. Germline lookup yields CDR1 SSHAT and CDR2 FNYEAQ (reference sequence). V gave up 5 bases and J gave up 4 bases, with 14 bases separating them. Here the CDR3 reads CASSPGVGLTGELFF. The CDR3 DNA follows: TGTGCCAGCAGCCCAGGGGTTGGGCTCACCGGGGAGCTGTTTTTT.

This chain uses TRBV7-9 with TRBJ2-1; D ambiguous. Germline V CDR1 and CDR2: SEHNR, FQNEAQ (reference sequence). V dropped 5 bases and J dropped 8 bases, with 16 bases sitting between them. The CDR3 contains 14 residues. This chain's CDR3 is CASSPSLNSYEQFF. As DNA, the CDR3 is TGTGCCAGCAGCCCCTCGTTGAATTCGTATGAGCAGTTCTTC.

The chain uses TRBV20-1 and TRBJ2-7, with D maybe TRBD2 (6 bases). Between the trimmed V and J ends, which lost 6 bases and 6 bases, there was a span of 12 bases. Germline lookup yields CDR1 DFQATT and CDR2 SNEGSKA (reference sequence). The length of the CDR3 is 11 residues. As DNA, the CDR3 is TGCAGTGCCCTCGGGACTTTCGAGCAGTACTTC. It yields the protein CSALGTFEQYF.

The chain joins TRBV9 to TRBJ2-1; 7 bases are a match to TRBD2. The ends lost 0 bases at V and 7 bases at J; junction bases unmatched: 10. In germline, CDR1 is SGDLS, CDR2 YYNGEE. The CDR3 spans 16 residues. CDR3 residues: CASSVAAGSSGNEQFF. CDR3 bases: TGTGCCAGCAGCGTAGCGGCGGGTAGTAGCGGGAATGAGCAGTTCTTC.

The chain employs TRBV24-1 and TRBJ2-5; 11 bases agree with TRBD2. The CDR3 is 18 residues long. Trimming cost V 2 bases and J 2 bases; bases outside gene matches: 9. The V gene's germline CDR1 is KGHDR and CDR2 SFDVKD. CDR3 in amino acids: CATSDSYTLAGEQETQYF. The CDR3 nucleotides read TGTGCCACCAGTGATTCGTATACACTAGCGGGAGAGCAAGAGACCCAGTACTTC.

CDR3 loop: CASSPFGGKPQHF. The CDR3 nucleotides read TGTGCCAGCAGCCCATTCGGGGGGAAGCCCCAGCATTTT. The gene calls are TRBV7-8 and TRBJ1-5; D is perhaps TRBD1 (5 bases). The CDR3 contains 13 residues. Deletions cut 5 bases from V and 8 bases from J, with 13 bases between. The germline V gene encodes CDR1 SGHVS and CDR2 FQNEAQ.

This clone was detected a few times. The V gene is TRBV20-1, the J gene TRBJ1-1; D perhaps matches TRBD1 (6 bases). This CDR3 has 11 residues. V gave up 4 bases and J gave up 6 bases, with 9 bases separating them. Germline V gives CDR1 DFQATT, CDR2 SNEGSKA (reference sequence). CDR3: CSAIGQSEAFF. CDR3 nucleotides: TGCAGTGCTATTGGACAGTCTGAAGCTTTCTTT.

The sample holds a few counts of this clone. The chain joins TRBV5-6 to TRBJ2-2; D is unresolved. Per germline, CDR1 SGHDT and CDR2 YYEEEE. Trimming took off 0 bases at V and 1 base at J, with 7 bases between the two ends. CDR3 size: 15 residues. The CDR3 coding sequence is TGTGCCAGCAGCTTGGGAATCAAGAACACCGGGGAGCTGTTTTTT. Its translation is CASSLGIKNTGELFF.

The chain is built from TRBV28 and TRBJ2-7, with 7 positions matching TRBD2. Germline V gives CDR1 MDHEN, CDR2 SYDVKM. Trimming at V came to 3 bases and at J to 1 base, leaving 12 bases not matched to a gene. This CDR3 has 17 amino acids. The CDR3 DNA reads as TGTGCCAGCAGTTTGGGGACTACTAAAACCTCGTCCTACGAGCAGTACTTC. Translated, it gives CASSLGTTKTSSYEQYF.

The CDR3 sequence is CASSLDGPNTEAFF. CDR3 in DNA: TGTGCCAGCAGCTTGGACGGACCGAACACTGAAGCTTTCTTT. This chain connects TRBV7-9 to TRBJ1-1, with D unresolved. Looked up from germline, CDR1 is SEHNR and CDR2 is FQNEAQ (reference sequence). The CDR3 has 14 amino acids. V was clipped by 3 bases and J by 1 base, with 9 bases between them. Filled out from reference TRBV7-9 and TRBJ1-1, the complete variable domain reads DTGVSQNPRHKITKRGQNVTFRCDPISEHNRLYWYRQTLGQGPEFLTYFQNEAQLEKSRLLSDRFSAERPKGSFSTLEIQRTEQGDSAMYLCASSLDGPNTEAFFGQGTRLTVV.

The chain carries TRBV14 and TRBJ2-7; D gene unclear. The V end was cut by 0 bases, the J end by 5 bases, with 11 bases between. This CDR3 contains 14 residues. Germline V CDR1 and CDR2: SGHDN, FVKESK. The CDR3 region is CASSQDGRAHEQYF. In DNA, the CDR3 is TGTGCCAGCAGCCAAGATGGTAGGGCCCACGAGCAGTACTTC.

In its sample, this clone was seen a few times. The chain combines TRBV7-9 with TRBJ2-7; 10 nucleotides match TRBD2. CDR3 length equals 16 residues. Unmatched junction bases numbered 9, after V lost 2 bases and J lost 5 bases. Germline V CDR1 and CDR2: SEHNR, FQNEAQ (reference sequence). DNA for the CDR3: TGTGCCAGCAGCTTATACATAGCGGGAGGCATGCACGAGCAGTACTTC. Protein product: CASSLYIAGGMHEQYF.